This is a list of T cell receptor beta chains from one sample in a study of molecular identifiers for immune sequencing clone quantification. TCRdb redid the calling of the PCR reads with MiXCR, one entry per CDR3 protein. The sample carries 490,000 or so distinct CDR3 sequences, about a fifth recorded once. The specimen was naive CD8+ T cells from blood, with Jurkat cell RNA spiked in. The origin of the receptors is a human donor in good health. Some libraries in this study had Jurkat cell RNA spiked in. The CDR3 runs from the conserved cysteine through the conserved F or W. A D gene is named only where the DNA matches it firmly. The listing skips clone size in some rows; elsewhere it reads once, few, many or a size class.

V,J,D,size,DNA,CDR3
TRBV23-1,TRBJ2-2,TRBD1,.,TGCGCCAGCAGAGCAGGAAGGGGGCGCAGGATGGGGAACACCGGGGAGCTGTTTTTT,CASRAGRGRRMGNTGELFF
TRBV20-1,TRBJ2-2,.,many,TGCAGTGCTAGAGATCGCTGGCGGGAGAACACCGGGGAGCTGTTTTTT,CSARDRWRENTGELFF
TRBV27,TRBJ2-5,.,.,TGTGCCAGCAGTCCCCGACTAGTCCAAGAGACCCAGTACTTC,CASSPRLVQETQYF
TRBV11-1,TRBJ2-3,.,.,TGTGCCAGCAGCGCAAACAACTACTACTCGCAGTATTTT,CASSANNYYSQYF
TRBV7-9,TRBJ2-1,TRBD2,.,TGTGCCAGCAGCCGCAATATCAGCGGGAGGGTTTACAATGAGCAGTTCTTC,CASSRNISGRVYNEQFF
TRBV4-1,TRBJ2-3,.,few,TGCGCCAGCAGCCAAGGTTGGTCAGATACGCAGTATTTT,CASSQGWSDTQYF
TRBV6-5,TRBJ2-3,TRBD2,few,TGTGCCAGCAGTTACGGTAGCGGGGGGGCCCAAGATACGCAGTATTTT,CASSYGSGGAQDTQYF
TRBV30,TRBJ2-7,.,few,TGTGCCTGGGCACAGGGAATCGGCTACGAGCAGTACTTC,CAWAQGIGYEQYF
TRBV29-1,TRBJ1-2,.,.,TGCAGCGTTGAAGGATGGGTTGGGGCTAACTATGGCTGCACCTTC,CSVEGWVGANYGCTF
TRBV28,TRBJ2-3,.,many,TGTGCCAGCGCCAGGGGCGGCGCAGATACGCAGTATTTT,CASARGGADTQYF
TRBV6-6,TRBJ1-1,.,.,TGTGCCAGCAGTTATTCACAGCCTGAAGCTTTCTTT,CASSYSQPEAFF
TRBV29-1,TRBJ2-3,TRBD1,.,TGCAGCGTTGAACTACGGGACAGGGAAACAGATACGCAGTATTTT,CSVELRDRETDTQYF